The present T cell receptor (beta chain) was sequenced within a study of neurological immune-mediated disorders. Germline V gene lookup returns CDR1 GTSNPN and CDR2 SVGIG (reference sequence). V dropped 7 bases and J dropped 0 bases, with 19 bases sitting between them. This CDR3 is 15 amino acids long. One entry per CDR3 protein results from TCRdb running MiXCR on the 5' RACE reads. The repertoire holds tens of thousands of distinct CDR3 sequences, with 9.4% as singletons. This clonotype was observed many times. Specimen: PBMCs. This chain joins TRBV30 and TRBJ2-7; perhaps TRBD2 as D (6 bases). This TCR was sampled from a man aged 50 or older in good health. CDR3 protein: CASSLRDSHSYEQYF. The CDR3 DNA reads TGTGCCTCCTCCCTCCGGGACTCCCACTCCTACGAGCAGTACTTC.